This is a list of T cell receptor beta chains from one sample in a study of post-analysis software for immune sequencing data. TCRdb reanalysed the PCR reads using MiXCR and keeps one entry per CDR3 protein. Of about 460,000 distinct CDR3 sequences listed, under 55% are singletons. Sequencing was performed on blood. These receptor sequences come from a girl between 5 and 17 years old with multiple sclerosis. Each CDR3 is given with its conserved first and last residue. D genes are given only for firm matches. Expanded clones get a size class; other rows say once, few or many, or leave the size out.

clone_size,j_call,v_call,d_call,cdr3_aa,cdr3_nt
few,TRBJ2-6,TRBV5-1,TRBD1,CASSPGQEAGANVLTF,TGCGCCAGCAGCCCGGGACAGGAAGCTGGGGCCAACGTCCTGACTTTC
.,TRBJ2-4,TRBV28,TRBD2,CASSLAGGVWEQYF,TGTGCCAGCAGTTTGGCTGGGGGGGTCTGGGAGCAGTACTTC
.,TRBJ2-1,TRBV10-3,TRBD2,CATLAGTNNEQFF,TGTGCCACCTTAGCGGGAACCAACAATGAGCAGTTCTTC
many,TRBJ2-7,TRBV12-3/TRBV12-4,.,CASSLTRGEQYF,TGTGCCAGCAGTTTAACCCGGGGCGAGCAGTACTTC
.,TRBJ2-1,TRBV28,TRBD2,CASKRSGGSYNKQFF,TGTGCCAGCAAACGATCGGGGGGTTCGTACAATAAGCAGTTCTTC
once,TRBJ2-1,TRBV7-9,TRBD1,CASIYRTGRAYNEQFF,TGTGCCAGCATCTACCGGACAGGGCGGGCCTACAATGAGCAGTTCTTC
.,TRBJ2-1,TRBV29-1,.,CSVEEGVYRNNEQFF,TGCAGCGTTGAAGAGGGAGTCTATCGCAACAATGAGCAGTTCTTC
.,TRBJ1-1,TRBV20-1,.,CSASENTEAFF,TGCAGTGCTTCAGAGAACACTGAAGCTTTCTTT
.,TRBJ2-5,TRBV6-1,.,CASIGGAEETQYF,TGTGCCAGCATTGGGGGGGCCGAGGAGACCCAGTACTTC
few,TRBJ2-4,TRBV20-1,.,CSAETTGLDSHIQYF,TGCAGTGCCGAAACTACGGGCCTAGACAGCCACATTCAGTACTTC
.,TRBJ2-1,TRBV27,.,CASSPAGDPYNEQFF,TGTGCCAGCAGCCCTGCAGGGGACCCTTACAATGAGCAGTTCTTC
.,TRBJ1-2,TRBV15,.,CATSRDRVMNYGYTF,TGTGCCACCAGCAGAGATCGGGTCATGAACTATGGCTACACCTTC
few,TRBJ2-3,TRBV20-1,TRBD2,CSAVKLAGGTTDTQYF,TGCAGTGCTGTAAAACTAGCGGGAGGTACCACAGATACGCAGTATTTT
few,TRBJ1-4,TRBV20-1,.,CSAQQGFNEKLFF,TGCAGTGCTCAACAGGGATTTAATGAAAAACTGTTTTTT
.,TRBJ2-7,TRBV20-1,TRBD2,CSARDFLAGGRRIEQYF,TGCAGTGCTAGAGATTTCCTAGCGGGCGGGAGACGAATCGAGCAGTACTTC
.,TRBJ2-1,TRBV7-8,TRBD2,CASTRLAGGTSSYNEQFF,TGTGCCAGCACCCGACTAGCGGGAGGCACGAGCTCCTACAATGAGCAGTTCTTC
.,TRBJ2-7,TRBV20-1,.,CSARAFGTRGRYEQYF,TGCAGTGCTAGAGCCTTTGGGACTCGCGGGCGCTACGAGCAGTACTTC
.,TRBJ2-3,TRBV7-9,.,CASSLETSIDTQYF,TGTGCCAGCAGCTTAGAGACTTCTATAGATACGCAGTATTTT
few,TRBJ1-5,TRBV4-3,TRBD1,CASSQGSYRGTGSNQPQHF,TGCGCCAGCAGCCAAGGATCGTACAGGGGCACCGGTAGCAATCAGCCCCAGCATTTT
few,TRBJ2-3,TRBV27,TRBD2,CASSPPSAGATDTQYF,TGTGCCAGCAGTCCCCCGTCAGCGGGAGCCACAGATACGCAGTATTTT
.,TRBJ2-7,TRBV11-2,.,CASSLEFLFTYEQYF,TGTGCCAGCAGCTTAGAGTTCTTGTTTACCTACGAGCAGTACTTC
.,TRBJ2-7,TRBV29-1,.,CSVGTRLSYEQYF,TGCAGCGTTGGGACCCGGTTGTCCTACGAGCAGTACTTC
.,TRBJ2-7,TRBV28,.,CASSLGGVGIWGYEQYF,TGTGCCAGCAGTTTAGGAGGAGTGGGGATCTGGGGGTACGAGCAGTACTTC
.,TRBJ1-1,TRBV12-3/TRBV12-4,.,CASSFPRDAASEAFF,TGTGCCAGCAGTTTCCCCCGGGACGCAGCTTCAGAAGCTTTCTTT
.,TRBJ1-2,TRBV12-3/TRBV12-4,TRBD1,CASSLGQGRYPNYGYTF,TGTGCCAGCAGTTTGGGACAGGGGCGCTATCCTAACTATGGCTACACCTTC
few,TRBJ2-1,TRBV28,.,CASTEDSENEQFF,TGTGCCAGCACGGAAGACTCGGAGAATGAGCAGTTCTTC
few,TRBJ2-1,TRBV14,.,CASSQDRRGSYNEQFF,TGTGCCAGCAGCCAAGATAGGCGCGGATCCTACAATGAGCAGTTCTTC
.,TRBJ2-1,TRBV27,TRBD2,CASSGTSGRRSYNEQFF,TGTGCCAGCAGCGGGACTAGCGGGAGGAGGTCCTACAATGAGCAGTTCTTC
.,TRBJ2-1,TRBV28,TRBD2,CASRGTSGRVRYNEQFF,TGTGCCAGCAGAGGGACTAGCGGGAGAGTGCGATACAATGAGCAGTTCTTC
.,TRBJ2-5,TRBV6-5,.,CASSPRGEGGLGEQYF,TGTGCCAGCAGCCCCAGGGGAGAGGGGGGATTAGGTGAGCAGTACTTC
.,TRBJ2-7,TRBV12-3/TRBV12-4,.,CTSSLESYEQYF,TGTACCAGCAGTTTAGAGAGCTACGAGCAGTACTTC
.,TRBJ2-3,TRBV15,.,CATSGENTGGDTQYF,TGTGCCACCAGCGGAGAGAACACGGGTGGGGATACGCAGTATTTT
few,TRBJ2-1,TRBV9,.,CASSVGEAEQFF,TGTGCCAGCAGCGTAGGGGAGGCTGAGCAGTTCTTC
.,TRBJ2-7,TRBV15,.,CATSSLATYEQYF,TGTGCCACCTCCAGCCTAGCGACCTACGAGCAGTACTTC
.,TRBJ2-6,TRBV20-1,.,CSAAKSTPGANVLTF,TGCAGTGCGGCCAAATCGACCCCTGGGGCCAACGTCCTGACTTTC
few,TRBJ2-3,TRBV5-1,TRBD1,CASSPGQGSGDTQYF,TGCGCCAGCAGCCCAGGACAGGGGTCGGGGGATACGCAGTATTTT
.,TRBJ2-5,TRBV20-1,.,CSARDGGRVKTQYF,TGCAGTGCTAGAGATGGGGGTCGCGTAAAGACCCAGTACTTC
.,TRBJ2-1,TRBV20-1,TRBD2,CSAPSASGRGNEQFF,TGCAGTGCCCCTTCGGCGAGCGGGAGGGGGAATGAGCAGTTCTTC
few,TRBJ2-5,TRBV27,.,CASSLSLSHGGQQETQYF,TGTGCCAGCAGTTTAAGTCTCAGCCACGGAGGACAGCAAGAGACCCAGTACTTC
.,TRBJ2-1,TRBV10-3,.,CAISESGLTTYNEQFF,TGTGCCATCAGTGAGTCGGGGCTAACTACCTACAATGAGCAGTTCTTC
.,TRBJ2-1,TRBV18,TRBD1,CASSPNRPGGNEQFF,TGTGCCAGCTCACCAAATCGCCCAGGGGGCAATGAGCAGTTCTTC
.,TRBJ2-5,TRBV7-8,TRBD1,CASSPQVRDRKETQYF,TGTGCCAGCAGCCCACAAGTCCGGGACAGAAAAGAGACCCAGTACTTC
.,TRBJ2-7,TRBV6-5,TRBD2,CASSYSASGSHNEQYF,TGTGCCAGCAGTTACTCGGCTAGCGGGAGTCACAATGAGCAGTACTTC
.,TRBJ1-5,TRBV7-2,TRBD1,CASSFAGGSQPQHF,TGTGCCAGCAGCTTTGCAGGGGGCAGTCAGCCCCAGCATTTT
.,TRBJ2-5,TRBV4-3,TRBD2,CASSYPRGGGMETQYF,TGCGCCAGCAGCTACCCTCGGGGGGGCGGGATGGAGACCCAGTACTTC
.,TRBJ2-7,TRBV7-2,TRBD1,CASSLGDRVTLYEQYF,TGTGCCAGCAGCTTAGGGGACAGGGTAACACTCTACGAGCAGTACTTC
.,TRBJ2-7,TRBV20-1,.,CSARVGNSYEQYF,TGCAGTGCTAGAGTAGGCAACTCCTACGAGCAGTACTTC
few,TRBJ1-5,TRBV12-3/TRBV12-4,.,CASSLGGAQPQHF,TGTGCCAGCAGTTTAGGGGGGGCTCAGCCCCAGCATTTT
few,TRBJ1-5,TRBV5-1,.,CASSPLAGINQPQHF,TGCGCCAGCAGCCCCCTGGCGGGGATTAATCAGCCCCAGCATTTT
.,TRBJ2-1,TRBV20-1,TRBD2,CSVLSGLAGEGGDNEQFF,TGCAGTGTTTTGTCGGGACTAGCGGGAGAGGGGGGTGACAATGAGCAGTTCTTC
.,TRBJ1-1,TRBV12-3/TRBV12-4,.,CASTPGGGRNTEAFF,TGTGCCAGCACCCCCGGCGGAGGGAGGAACACTGAAGCTTTCTTT
.,TRBJ2-7,TRBV15,.,CATSREFGGYEQYF,TGTGCCACCAGCAGAGAATTTGGAGGTTACGAGCAGTACTTC
few,TRBJ2-3,TRBV7-7,.,CASSLSLGTDTQYF,TGTGCTAGCAGCTTAAGTCTTGGGACAGATACGCAGTATTTT
few,TRBJ1-6,TRBV12-3/TRBV12-4,.,CASSLRGTDSPLHF,TGTGCCAGCAGTTTAAGGGGTACGGATTCACCCCTCCACTTT
.,TRBJ1-5,TRBV5-1,.,CASSLRGAQGQPQHF,TGCGCCAGCAGCTTGCGGGGGGCGCAGGGTCAGCCCCAGCATTTT
.,TRBJ1-2,TRBV20-1,TRBD1,CSARDSRTGIYGYTF,TGCAGTGCTAGAGATTCTCGGACAGGGATCTATGGCTACACCTTC
.,TRBJ2-1,TRBV4-1,TRBD1,CANSQNPPGTGDNEQFF,TGCGCCAACAGCCAAAACCCTCCCGGGACAGGAGACAATGAGCAGTTCTTC
.,TRBJ2-1,TRBV4-3,.,CASSPSRGFWQFF,TGCGCCAGCAGCCCGTCCAGGGGATTTTGGCAGTTCTTC